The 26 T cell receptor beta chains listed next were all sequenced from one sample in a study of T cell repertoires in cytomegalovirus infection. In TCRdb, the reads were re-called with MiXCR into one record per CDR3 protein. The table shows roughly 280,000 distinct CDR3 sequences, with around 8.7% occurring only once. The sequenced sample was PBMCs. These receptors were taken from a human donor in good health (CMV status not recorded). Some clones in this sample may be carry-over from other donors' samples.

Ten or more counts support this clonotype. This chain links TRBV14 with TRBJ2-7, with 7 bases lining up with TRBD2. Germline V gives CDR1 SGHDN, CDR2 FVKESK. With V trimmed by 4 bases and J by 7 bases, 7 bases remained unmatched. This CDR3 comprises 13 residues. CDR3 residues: CASSRGLGREQYF. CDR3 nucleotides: TGTGCCAGCAGCCGCGGACTAGGGCGGGAGCAGTACTTC.

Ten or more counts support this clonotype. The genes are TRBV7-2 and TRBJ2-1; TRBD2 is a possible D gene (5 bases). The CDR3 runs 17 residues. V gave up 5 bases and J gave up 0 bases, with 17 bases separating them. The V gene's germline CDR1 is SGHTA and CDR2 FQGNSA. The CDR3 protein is CASSQRRPQSSYNEQFF. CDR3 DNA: TGTGCCAGCAGCCAAAGGAGGCCCCAGAGCTCCTACAATGAGCAGTTCTTC.

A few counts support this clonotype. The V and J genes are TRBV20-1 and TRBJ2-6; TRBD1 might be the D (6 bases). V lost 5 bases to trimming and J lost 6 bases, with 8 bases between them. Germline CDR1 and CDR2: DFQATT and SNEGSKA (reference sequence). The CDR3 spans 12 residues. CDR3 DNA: TGCAGTGCTCCGGGACAGGCCAACGTCCTGACTTTC. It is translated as CSAPGQANVLTF.

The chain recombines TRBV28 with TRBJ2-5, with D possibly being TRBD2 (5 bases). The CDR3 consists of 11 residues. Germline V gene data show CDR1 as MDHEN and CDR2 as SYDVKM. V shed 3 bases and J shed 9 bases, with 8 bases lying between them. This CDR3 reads CASSFSEAQYF. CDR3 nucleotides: TGTGCCAGCAGTTTTAGCGAGGCCCAGTACTTC.

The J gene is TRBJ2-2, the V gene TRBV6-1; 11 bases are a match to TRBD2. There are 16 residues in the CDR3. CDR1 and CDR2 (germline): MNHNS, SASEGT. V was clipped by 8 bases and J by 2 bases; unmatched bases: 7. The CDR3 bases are TGTGCCAGCCTTAGCGGGGGGGCGGGTAACACCGGGGAGCTGTTTTTT. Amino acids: CASLSGGAGNTGELFF.

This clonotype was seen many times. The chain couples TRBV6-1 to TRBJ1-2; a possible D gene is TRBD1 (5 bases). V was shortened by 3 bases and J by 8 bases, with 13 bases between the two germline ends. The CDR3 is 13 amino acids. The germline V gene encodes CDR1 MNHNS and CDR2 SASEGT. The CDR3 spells CASSDGQARGYTF. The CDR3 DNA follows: TGTGCCAGCAGTGACGGACAAGCGAGGGGCTACACCTTC.

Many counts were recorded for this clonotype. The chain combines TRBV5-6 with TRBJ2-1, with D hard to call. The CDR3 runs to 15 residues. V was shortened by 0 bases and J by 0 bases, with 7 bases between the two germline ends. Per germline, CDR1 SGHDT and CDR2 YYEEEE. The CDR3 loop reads CASSLVSSSYNEQFF. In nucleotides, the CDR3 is TGTGCCAGCAGCTTGGTGTCGAGCTCCTACAATGAGCAGTTCTTC.

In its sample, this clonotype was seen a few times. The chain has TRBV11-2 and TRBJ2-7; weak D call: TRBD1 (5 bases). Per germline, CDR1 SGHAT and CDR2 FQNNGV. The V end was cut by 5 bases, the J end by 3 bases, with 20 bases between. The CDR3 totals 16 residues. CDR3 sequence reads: CASSPLGSGQVYEQYF. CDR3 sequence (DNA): TGTGCCAGCAGCCCCTTAGGGTCCGGACAAGTCTACGAGCAGTACTTC.

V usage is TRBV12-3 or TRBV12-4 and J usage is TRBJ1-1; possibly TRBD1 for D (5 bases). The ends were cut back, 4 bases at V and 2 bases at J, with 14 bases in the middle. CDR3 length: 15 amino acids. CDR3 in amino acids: CASSSQGPPNTEAFF. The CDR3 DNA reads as TGTGCCAGCAGTTCCCAGGGACCCCCAAACACTGAAGCTTTCTTT.

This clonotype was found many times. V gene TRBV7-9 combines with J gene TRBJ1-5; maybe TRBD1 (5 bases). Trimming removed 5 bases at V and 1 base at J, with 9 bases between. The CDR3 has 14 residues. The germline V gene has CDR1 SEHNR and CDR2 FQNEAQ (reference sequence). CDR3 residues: CASSKDTSNQPQHF. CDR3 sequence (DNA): TGTGCCAGCAGCAAGGACACGAGCAATCAGCCCCAGCATTTT.

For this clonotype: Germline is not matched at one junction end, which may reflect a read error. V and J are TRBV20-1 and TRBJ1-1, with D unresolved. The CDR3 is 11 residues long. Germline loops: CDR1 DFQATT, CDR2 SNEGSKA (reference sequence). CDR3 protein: CRAKRSTEAFF. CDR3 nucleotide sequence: TGCAGAGCTAAAAGGAGCACTGAAGCTTTCTTT.

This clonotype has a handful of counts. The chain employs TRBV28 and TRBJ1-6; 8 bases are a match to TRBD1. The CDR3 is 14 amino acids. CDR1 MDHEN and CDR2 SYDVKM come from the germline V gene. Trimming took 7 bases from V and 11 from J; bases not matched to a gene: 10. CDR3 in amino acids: CASTKTGAGAPLHF. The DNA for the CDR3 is TGTGCCAGCACTAAGACAGGGGCCGGGGCACCCCTCCACTTT.

The CDR3 DNA sequence: TGTGCCAGCAGCCCCGGACTGGGTTGGCACGAGCAGTACTTC. It translates to CASSPGLGWHEQYF. The chain uses TRBV7-9 and TRBJ2-7; D might be TRBD2 (5 bases). V was trimmed by 5 bases and J by 5 bases, leaving 16 bases between them. This CDR3 comprises 14 residues. Per the germline V gene, CDR1 is SEHNR and CDR2 is FQNEAQ (reference sequence).

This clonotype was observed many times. CDR3 region: CASSLQGQGSNQPQHF. For the CDR3, the DNA is TGTGCCAGCAGTTTACAGGGACAGGGAAGCAATCAGCCCCAGCATTTT. The V call is TRBV28, the J call TRBJ1-5, with 9 positions matching TRBD1. The CDR3 loop spans 16 amino acids. The V gene end was trimmed by 2 bases and the J gene end by 1 base; junction bases not matched to a gene: 3. Germline CDR1 reads MDHEN; CDR2 reads SYDVKM. The full variable domain, completed using reference TRBV28 and TRBJ1-5, is DVKVTQSSRYLVKRTGEKVFLECVQDMDHENMFWYRQDPGLGLRLIYFSYDVKMKEKGDIPEGYSVSREKKERFSLILESASTNQTSMYLCASSLQGQGSNQPQHFGDGTRLSIL.

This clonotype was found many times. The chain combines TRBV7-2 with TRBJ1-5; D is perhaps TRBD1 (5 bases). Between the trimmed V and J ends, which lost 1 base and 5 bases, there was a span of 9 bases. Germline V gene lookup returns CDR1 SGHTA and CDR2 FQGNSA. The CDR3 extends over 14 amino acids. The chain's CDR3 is CASSLDGGYQPQHF. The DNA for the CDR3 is TGTGCCAGCAGCTTAGACGGGGGGTATCAGCCCCAGCATTTT.

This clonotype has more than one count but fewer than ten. The CDR3 coding sequence is TGTGCCTGGAGTGTACATAGGAACACTGAAGCTTTCTTT. This codes for CAWSVHRNTEAFF. This chain links TRBV30 with TRBJ1-1; no firm D call. Trimming shortened V by 0 bases and J by 1 base, and 6 bases separated the two germline ends. CDR3 length equals 13 residues. Germline CDR1 GTSNPN, CDR2 SVGIG (reference sequence).

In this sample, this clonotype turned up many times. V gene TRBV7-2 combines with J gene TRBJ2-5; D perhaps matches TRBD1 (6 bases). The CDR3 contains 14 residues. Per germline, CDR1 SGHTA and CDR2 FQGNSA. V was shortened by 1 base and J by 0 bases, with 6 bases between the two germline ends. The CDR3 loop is CASSLDRDQETQYF. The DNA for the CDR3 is TGTGCCAGCAGCTTAGACAGGGACCAAGAGACCCAGTACTTC.

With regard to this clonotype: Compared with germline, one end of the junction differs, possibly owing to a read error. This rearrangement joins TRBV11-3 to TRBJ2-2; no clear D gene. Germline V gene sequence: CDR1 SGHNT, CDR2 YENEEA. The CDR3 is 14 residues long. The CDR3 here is CASSLSGNAGELFF. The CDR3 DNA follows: TGTGCCAGCAGCTTAAGTGGGAACGCCGGGGAGCTGTTTTTT.

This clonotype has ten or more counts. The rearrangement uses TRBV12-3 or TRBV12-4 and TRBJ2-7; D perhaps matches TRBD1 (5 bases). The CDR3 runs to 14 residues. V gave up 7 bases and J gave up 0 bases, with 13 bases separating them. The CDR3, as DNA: TGTGCCAGCACAACGGTCAGGGCCTCCTACGAGCAGTACTTC. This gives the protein CASTTVRASYEQYF.

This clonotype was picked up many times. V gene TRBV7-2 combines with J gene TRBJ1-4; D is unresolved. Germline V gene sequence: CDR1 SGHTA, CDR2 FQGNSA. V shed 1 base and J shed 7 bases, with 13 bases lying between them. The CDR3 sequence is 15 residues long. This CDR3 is CASSLVGSGREKLFF. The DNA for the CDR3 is TGTGCCAGCAGCTTAGTGGGGTCAGGTCGTGAAAAACTGTTTTTT.

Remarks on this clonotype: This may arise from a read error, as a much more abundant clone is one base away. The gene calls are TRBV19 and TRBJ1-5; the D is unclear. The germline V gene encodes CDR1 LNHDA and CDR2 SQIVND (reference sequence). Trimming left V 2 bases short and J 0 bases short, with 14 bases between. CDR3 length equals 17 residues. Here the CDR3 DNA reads TGTGCCAGTAGTATAAAGGTTCGGGCTAATAGCAATCAGCCCCAGCATTTT. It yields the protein CASSIKVRANSNQPQHF. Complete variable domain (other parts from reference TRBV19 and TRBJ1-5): DGGITQSPKYLFRKEGQNVTLSCEQNLNHDAMYWYRQDPGQGLRLIYYSQIVNDFQKGDIAEGYSVSREKKESFPLTVTSAQKNPTAFYLCASSIKVRANSNQPQHFGDGTRLSIL.

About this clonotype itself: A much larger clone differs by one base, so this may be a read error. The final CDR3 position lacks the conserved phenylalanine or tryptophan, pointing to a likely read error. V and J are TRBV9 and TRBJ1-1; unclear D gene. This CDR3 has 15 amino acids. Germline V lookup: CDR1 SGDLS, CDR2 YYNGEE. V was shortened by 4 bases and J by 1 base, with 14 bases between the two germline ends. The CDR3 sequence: CASSLAGVGNTEAFL. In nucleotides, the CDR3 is TGTGCCAGCAGCCTGGCGGGAGTAGGGAACACTGAAGCTTTCCTT.

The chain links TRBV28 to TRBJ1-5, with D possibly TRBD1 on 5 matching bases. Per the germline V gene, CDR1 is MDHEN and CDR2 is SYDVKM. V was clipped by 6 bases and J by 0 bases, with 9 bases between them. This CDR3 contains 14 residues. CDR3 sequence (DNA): TGTGCCAGCAGGGACACATATAGCAATCAGCCCCAGCATTTT. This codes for CASRDTYSNQPQHF. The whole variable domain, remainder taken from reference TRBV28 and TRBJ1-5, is DVKVTQSSRYLVKRTGEKVFLECVQDMDHENMFWYRQDPGLGLRLIYFSYDVKMKEKGDIPEGYSVSREKKERFSLILESASTNQTSMYLCASRDTYSNQPQHFGDGTRLSIL.

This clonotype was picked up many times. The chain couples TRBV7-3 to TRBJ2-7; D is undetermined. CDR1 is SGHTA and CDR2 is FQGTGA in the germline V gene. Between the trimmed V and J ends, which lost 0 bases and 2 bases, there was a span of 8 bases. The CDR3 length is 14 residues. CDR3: CASSLTGNPYEQYF. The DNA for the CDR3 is TGTGCCAGCAGCTTAACAGGGAATCCCTACGAGCAGTACTTC.

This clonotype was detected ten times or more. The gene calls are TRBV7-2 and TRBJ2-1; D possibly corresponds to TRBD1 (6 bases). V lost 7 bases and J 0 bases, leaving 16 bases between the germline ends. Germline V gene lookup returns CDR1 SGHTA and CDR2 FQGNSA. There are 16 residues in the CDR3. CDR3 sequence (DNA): TGTGCCAGCACGTCACAGGGCTATAGCTCCTACAATGAGCAGTTCTTC. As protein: CASTSQGYSSYNEQFF.

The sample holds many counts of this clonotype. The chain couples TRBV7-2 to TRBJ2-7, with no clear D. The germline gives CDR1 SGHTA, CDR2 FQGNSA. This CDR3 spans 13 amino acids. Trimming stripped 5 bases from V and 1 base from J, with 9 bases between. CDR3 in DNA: TGTGCCAGCAGCCGGAACCCTTCCTACGAGCAGTACTTC. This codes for CASSRNPSYEQYF.